The rows below give T cell receptor beta chains drawn from one sample of a study of cytomegalovirus exposure and HLA in healthy donors. The method was immunoSEQ multiplex PCR; TCRdb's version includes in-frame clones alone and lacks a portion of them. The sample consists of under 250,000 clones, 80% to 90% of them appearing once. Specimen: PBMCs. Receptor source: a woman in her late teens or twenties in good health and CMV-seropositive. Each CDR3 is given with its conserved first and last residue. A D gene is named only where the DNA matches it firmly. Size values are once, few and many counts, or a class for expanded clones, and some rows have none.

>TRBD2|NA|TRBJ2-7|TRBV9
CASSVAGVLADPYEQYF
TGTGCCAGCAGCGTAGCTGGGGTACTAGCGGATCCCTACGAGCAGTACTTC
>NA|NA|TRBJ1-5|TRBV27
CASSYLGESQPQHF
TGTGCCAGCAGTTATTTAGGGGAAAGCCAGCCCCAGCATTTT
>NA|once|TRBJ2-5|TRBV7-9
CASSLGGSQILETQYF
TGTGCCAGCAGCTTAGGAGGCTCCCAGATCCTAGAGACCCAGTACTTC
>NA|NA|TRBJ2-7|TRBV7-9
CASSPPGQETYEQYF
TGTGCCAGCAGCCCACCGGGACAAGAGACCTACGAGCAGTACTTC
>NA|NA|TRBJ1-1|TRBV29-1
CSADGRLNTEAFF
TGCAGCGCCGACGGCAGGTTGAACACTGAAGCTTTCTTT
>TRBD1|NA|TRBJ1-1|TRBV30
CAWSVGDRAGWGTEAFF
TGTGCCTGGAGTGTGGGGGACAGGGCCGGTTGGGGCACTGAAGCTTTCTTT
>TRBD2|NA|TRBJ2-7|TRBV27
CASSSSGRADEQYF
TGTGCCAGCAGCTCTAGCGGGAGGGCCGACGAGCAGTACTTC
>TRBD1|NA|TRBJ1-1|TRBV5-4
CASSIDRGSNTEAFF
TGTGCCAGCAGCATAGACAGGGGATCGAACACTGAAGCTTTCTTT
>TRBD2|NA|TRBJ2-3|TRBV5-6
CASSPWGLAATDTQYF
TGTGCCAGCAGCCCGTGGGGACTAGCGGCCACAGATACGCAGTATTTT
>TRBD1|NA|TRBJ1-5|TRBV2
CASSWDREQPQHF
TGTGCCAGCAGTTGGGACAGGGAACAGCCCCAGCATTTT
>TRBD2|NA|TRBJ2-3|TRBV15
CATSREELAGGTDTQYF
TGTGCCACCAGCAGAGAGGAACTAGCGGGAGGAACAGATACGCAGTATTTT
>NA|few|TRBJ2-7|TRBV28
CASSPIYEQYF
TGTGCCAGCAGTCCAATCTACGAGCAGTACTTC
>TRBD1|NA|TRBJ2-7|TRBV19
CASSPGTGFSSYEQYF
TGTGCCAGTAGTCCAGGGACAGGGTTCTCTTCCTACGAGCAGTACTTC
>NA|NA|TRBJ2-2|TRBV29-1
CSGSGQNTGELFF
TGCAGCGGATCGGGACAGAACACCGGGGAGCTGTTTTTT
>TRBD1|NA|TRBJ1-4|TRBV30
CAWSAWTGHNEKLFF
TGTGCCTGGAGTGCATGGACAGGGCATAATGAAAAACTGTTTTTT
>NA|NA|TRBJ2-3|TRBV7-8
CASSLGYTSTDTQYF
TGTGCCAGCAGCTTAGGGTATACTAGCACAGATACGCAGTATTTT
>TRBD1|NA|TRBJ1-1|TRBV19
CASSPRTGIQQPQAFF
TGTGCCAGTAGTCCCCGGACAGGGATCCAACAACCTCAAGCTTTCTTT
>NA|few|TRBJ1-2|TRBV7-9
CASSFISPNYGYTF
TGTGCCAGCAGCTTCATTTCCCCCAACTATGGCTACACCTTC
>NA|once|TRBJ2-5|TRBV6-6
CASSYLTQGQETQYF
TGTGCCAGCAGTTACCTCACACAGGGCCAAGAGACCCAGTACTTC
>NA|NA|TRBJ1-1|TRBV5-1
CASSPAGNTEAFF
TGCGCCAGCAGCCCCGCAGGGAACACTGAAGCTTTCTTT
>NA|once|TRBJ2-5|TRBV6-1
CASSHRYQETQYF
TGTGCCAGCAGCCACAGATACCAAGAGACCCAGTACTTC
>NA|NA|TRBJ1-4|TRBV27
CASSFIGRRRGEKLFF
TGTGCCAGCAGTTTCATTGGACGGCGGAGGGGAGAAAAACTGTTTTTT
>NA|NA|TRBJ2-6|TRBV7-9
CASSLVGAPRANVLTF
TGTGCCAGCAGCTTAGTGGGGGCCCCGAGAGCCAACGTCCTGACTTTC
>NA|NA|TRBJ1-1|TRBV27
CASSLFILDSHTEAFF
TGTGCCAGCAGTTTATTTATTCTCGACAGCCACACTGAAGCTTTCTTT
>NA|NA|TRBJ1-2|TRBV7-9
CASSLALALDGYTF
TGTGCCAGCAGCCTCGCACTTGCCCTGGATGGCTACACCTTC
>NA|NA|TRBJ2-1|TRBV19
CASSIEVRNEQFF
TGTGCCAGTAGTATAGAAGTGAGGAATGAGCAGTTCTTC
>TRBD2|few|TRBJ2-1|TRBV5-1
CASLSEPGLAGANEQFF
TGCGCCAGCCTTTCTGAGCCCGGACTAGCGGGAGCGAATGAGCAGTTCTTC
>NA|NA|TRBJ1-1|TRBV19
CASIRGQEAFF
TGTGCCAGTATAAGAGGACAGGAAGCTTTCTTT
>NA|NA|TRBJ1-1|TRBV28
CASSLYQWTIRSEAFF
TGTGCCAGCAGTCTCTACCAATGGACTATTCGTTCTGAAGCTTTCTTT
>TRBD2|NA|TRBJ2-7|TRBV6-1
CASSEGLAGAYEQYF
TGTGCCAGCAGTGAGGGACTAGCGGGAGCCTACGAGCAGTACTTC
>TRBD2|NA|TRBJ2-1|TRBV28
CASSFGLLAGNEQFF
TGTGCCAGCAGTTTCGGTTTACTAGCGGGAAATGAGCAGTTCTTC
>TRBD1|NA|TRBJ2-5|TRBV27
CASSPPGTGTTQYF
TGTGCCAGCAGTCCCCCCGGGACAGGGACGACCCAGTACTTC
>NA|NA|TRBJ1-1|TRBV9
CASSPRPGTEAFF
TGTGCCAGCAGCCCCAGGCCGGGGACTGAAGCTTTCTTT
>TRBD2|NA|TRBJ2-1|TRBV14
CASSQSAAGVRYNEQFF
TGTGCCAGCAGCCAATCCGCAGCGGGAGTACGGTACAATGAGCAGTTCTTC
>NA|NA|TRBJ2-3|TRBV4-2
CASSQGDGTRTTDTQYF
TGTGCCAGCAGCCAAGGGGACGGGACTCGAACCACAGATACGCAGTATTTT
>TRBD1|NA|TRBJ1-4|TRBV27
CASSLLTGGSEKLFF
TGTGCCAGCAGTTTATTGACAGGGGGCAGCGAAAAACTGTTTTTT
>NA|NA|TRBJ2-7|TRBV25-1
CASSSQGYEQYF
TGTGCCAGCAGTTCACAGGGTTACGAGCAGTACTTC
>NA|NA|TRBJ2-3|TRBV19
CASSPSGADPDTQYF
TGTGCCAGTAGTCCTTCAGGCGCCGATCCAGATACGCAGTATTTT
>TRBD1|once|TRBJ1-1|TRBV30
CAWSGQGNTEAFF
TGTGCCTGGAGCGGACAGGGGAACACTGAAGCTTTCTTT
>NA|NA|TRBJ1-2|TRBV6-5
CASSSDTMGYGYTF
TGTGCCAGCAGTTCGGACACCATGGGCTATGGCTACACCTTC
>TRBD1|NA|TRBJ2-3|TRBV5-1
CASSSGQAHGDTQYF
TGCGCCAGCAGCTCGGGACAGGCCCATGGAGATACGCAGTATTTT
>TRBD1|once|TRBJ2-3|TRBV11-2
CASSLEGRGPDTQYF
TGTGCCAGCAGCTTAGAGGGCAGGGGGCCGGATACGCAGTATTTT
>NA|NA|TRBJ2-7|TRBV11-2
CASSFLTGPYEQYF
TGTGCCAGCAGCTTCCTGACAGGCCCCTACGAGCAGTACTTC
>TRBD1|NA|TRBJ1-5|TRBV29-1
CSVDGTGGPVRQPQHF
TGCAGCGTTGACGGGACAGGGGGCCCTGTTCGTCAGCCCCAGCATTTT
>NA|NA|TRBJ1-1|TRBV29-1
CSSAGRMNTEAFF
TGCAGCTCAGCAGGGAGGATGAACACTGAAGCTTTCTTT
>TRBD2|NA|TRBJ2-3|TRBV28
CASSEGLAGVDTQYF
TGTGCCAGCAGTGAGGGACTAGCGGGAGTAGATACGCAGTATTTT
>NA|NA|TRBJ1-2|TRBV28
CAGGRSGQIYGYTF
TGTGCCGGGGGCCGGTCGGGACAAATATATGGCTACACCTTC